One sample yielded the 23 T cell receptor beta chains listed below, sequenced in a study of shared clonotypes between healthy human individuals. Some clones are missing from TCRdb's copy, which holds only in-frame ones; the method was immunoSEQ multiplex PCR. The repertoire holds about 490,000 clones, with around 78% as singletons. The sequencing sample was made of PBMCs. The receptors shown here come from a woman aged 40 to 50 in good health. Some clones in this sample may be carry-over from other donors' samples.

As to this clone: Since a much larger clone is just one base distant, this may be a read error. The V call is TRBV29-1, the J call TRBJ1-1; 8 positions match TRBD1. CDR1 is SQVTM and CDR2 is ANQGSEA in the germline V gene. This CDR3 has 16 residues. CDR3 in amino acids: CSVAPFSRQGNAEAFF. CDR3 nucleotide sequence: TGCAGCGTTGCCCCTTTTTCACGACAGGGGAACGCTGAAGCTTTCTTT.

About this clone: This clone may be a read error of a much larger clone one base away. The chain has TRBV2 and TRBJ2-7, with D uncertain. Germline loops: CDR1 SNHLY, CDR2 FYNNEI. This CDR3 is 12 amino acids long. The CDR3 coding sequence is TGTGCCAGCAGTGATGTGGGGATCGAGCAGCACTTC. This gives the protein CASSDVGIEQHF. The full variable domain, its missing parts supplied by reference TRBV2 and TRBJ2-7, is EPEVTQTPSHQVTQMGQEVILRCVPISNHLYFYWYRQILGQKVEFLVSFYNNEISEKSEIFDDQFSVERPDGSNFTLKIRSTKLEDSAMYFCASSDVGIEQHFGPGTRLTVT.

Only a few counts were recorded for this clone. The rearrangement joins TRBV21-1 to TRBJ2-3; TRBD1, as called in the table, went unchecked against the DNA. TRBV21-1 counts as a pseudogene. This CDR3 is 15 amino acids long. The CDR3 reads CASSMKGPCTDTQYF. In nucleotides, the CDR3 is TGTGCCAGCAGCATGAAGGGGCCCTGCACAGATACGCAGTATTTT.

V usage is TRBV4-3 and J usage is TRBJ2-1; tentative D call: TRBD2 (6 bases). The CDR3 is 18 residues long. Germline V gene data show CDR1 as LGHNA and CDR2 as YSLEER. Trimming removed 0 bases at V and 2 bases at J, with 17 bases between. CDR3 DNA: TGCGCCAGCAGCCAAGAGCCCACTGGTAGCGGAACCTACAATGAGCAGTTCTTC. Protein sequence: CASSQEPTGSGTYNEQFF.

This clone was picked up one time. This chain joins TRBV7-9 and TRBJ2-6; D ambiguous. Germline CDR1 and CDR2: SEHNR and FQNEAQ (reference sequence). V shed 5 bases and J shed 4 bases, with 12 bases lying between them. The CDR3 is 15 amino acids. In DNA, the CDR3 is TGTGCCAGCAGCACGACCGAAACCGGGGCCAACGTCCTGACTTTC. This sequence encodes CASSTTETGANVLTF.

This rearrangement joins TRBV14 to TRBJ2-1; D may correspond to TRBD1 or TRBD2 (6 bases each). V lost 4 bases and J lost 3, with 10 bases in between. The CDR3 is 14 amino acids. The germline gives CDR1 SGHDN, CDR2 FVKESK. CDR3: CASSPRGLYNEQFF. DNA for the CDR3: TGTGCCAGCAGCCCCAGGGGACTCTACAATGAGCAGTTCTTC.

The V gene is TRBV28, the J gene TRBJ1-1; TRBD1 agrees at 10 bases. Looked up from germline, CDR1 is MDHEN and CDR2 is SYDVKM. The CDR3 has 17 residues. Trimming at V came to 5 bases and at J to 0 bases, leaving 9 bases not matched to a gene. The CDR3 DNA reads TGTGCCAGCAGTCCCGGGACAGGGGTTCTTCTGAACACTGAAGCTTTCTTT. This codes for CASSPGTGVLLNTEAFF.

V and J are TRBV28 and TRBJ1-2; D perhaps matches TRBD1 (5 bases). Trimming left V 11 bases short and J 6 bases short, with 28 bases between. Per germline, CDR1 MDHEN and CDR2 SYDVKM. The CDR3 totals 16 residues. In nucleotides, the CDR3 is TGTGCCTCCAGCAGTTTCACAGACAGCCTAGGCCATGGCTACACCTTC. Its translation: CASSSFTDSLGHGYTF.

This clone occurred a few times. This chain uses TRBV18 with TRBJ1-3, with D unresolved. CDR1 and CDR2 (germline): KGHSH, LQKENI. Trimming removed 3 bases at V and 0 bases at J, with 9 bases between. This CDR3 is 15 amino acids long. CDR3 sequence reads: CASSPTVNSGNTIYF. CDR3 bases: TGTGCCAGCTCACCCACAGTTAACTCTGGAAACACCATATATTTT.

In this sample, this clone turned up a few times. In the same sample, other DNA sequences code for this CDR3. As DNA, the CDR3 is TGTGCCAGCAGCTTGGGCCATAGCACAGATACGCAGTATTTT. Translated, it gives CASSLGHSTDTQYF. This chain connects TRBV7-3 to TRBJ2-3; D is ambiguous. Germline-derived CDR1 and CDR2 are SGHTA and FQGTGA. The CDR3 runs 14 residues. Trimming pared 3 bases from V and 0 bases from J, leaving 7 bases between.

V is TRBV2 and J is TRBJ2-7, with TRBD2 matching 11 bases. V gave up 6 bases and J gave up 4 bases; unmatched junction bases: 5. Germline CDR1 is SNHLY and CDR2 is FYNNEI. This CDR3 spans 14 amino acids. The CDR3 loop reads CASRIAGGPYEQYF. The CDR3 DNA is TGTGCCAGCAGAATAGCGGGAGGGCCATACGAGCAGTACTTC.

Written as DNA, the CDR3 is TGTGCCAGCAGCCCCGCAGGGGGAAGGAATCAGCCCCAGCATTTT. The encoded protein is CASSPAGGRNQPQHF. V and J are TRBV7-8 and TRBJ1-5, with 7 positions matching TRBD1. The CDR3 sequence is 15 residues long. J gave up 4 bases and V 5 bases, and 8 bases lay outside the gene matches. Germline loops: CDR1 SGHVS, CDR2 FQNEAQ.

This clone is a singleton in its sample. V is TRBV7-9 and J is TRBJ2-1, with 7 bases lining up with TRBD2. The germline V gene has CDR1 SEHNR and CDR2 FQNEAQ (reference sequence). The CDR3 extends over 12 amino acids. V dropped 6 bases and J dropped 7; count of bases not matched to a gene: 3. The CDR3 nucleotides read TGTGCCAGCAGTCAAGCGGGAAATGAGCAGTTCTTC. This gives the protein CASSQAGNEQFF.

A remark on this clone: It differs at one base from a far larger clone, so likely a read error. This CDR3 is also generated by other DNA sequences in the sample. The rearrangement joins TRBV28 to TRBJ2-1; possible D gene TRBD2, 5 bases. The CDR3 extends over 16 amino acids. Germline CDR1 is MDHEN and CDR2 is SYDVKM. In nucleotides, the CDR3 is TGTGCCAGCAGTTACCCTCACGGAGGTTCCTACAATGGGCAGTTCTTC. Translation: CASSYPHGGSYNGQFF.

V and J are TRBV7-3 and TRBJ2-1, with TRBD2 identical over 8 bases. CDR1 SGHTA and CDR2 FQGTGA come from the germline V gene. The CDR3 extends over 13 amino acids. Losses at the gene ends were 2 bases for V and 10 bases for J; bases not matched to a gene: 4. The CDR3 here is CASSLSREGEQFF. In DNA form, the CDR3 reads TGTGCCAGCAGCTTATCCCGGGAGGGAGAGCAGTTCTTC. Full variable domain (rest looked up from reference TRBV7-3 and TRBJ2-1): GAGVSQTPSNKVTEKGKYVELRCDPISGHTALYWYRQSLGQGPEFLIYFQGTGAADDSGLPNDRFFAVRPEGSVSTLKIQRTERGDSAVYLCASSLSREGEQFFGPGTRLTVL.

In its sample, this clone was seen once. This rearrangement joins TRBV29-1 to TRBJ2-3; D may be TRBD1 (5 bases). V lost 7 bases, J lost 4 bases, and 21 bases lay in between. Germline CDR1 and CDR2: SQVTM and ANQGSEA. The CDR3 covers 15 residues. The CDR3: CSASTGSFNSDTQYF. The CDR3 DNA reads TGCAGCGCTAGTACAGGTTCATTCAACTCAGATACGCAGTATTTT.

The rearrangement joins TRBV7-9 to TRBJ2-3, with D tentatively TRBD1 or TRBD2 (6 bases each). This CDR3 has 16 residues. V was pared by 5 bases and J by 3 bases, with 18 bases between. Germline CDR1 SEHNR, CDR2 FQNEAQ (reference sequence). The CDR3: CASSTVRGVDTDTQYF. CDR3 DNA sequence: TGTGCCAGCAGCACAGTGAGGGGGGTGGATACAGATACGCAGTATTTT. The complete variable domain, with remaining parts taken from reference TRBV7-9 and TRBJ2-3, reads DTGVSQNPRHKITKRGQNVTFRCDPISEHNRLYWYRQTLGQGPEFLTYFQNEAQLEKSRLLSDRFSAERPKGSFSTLEIQRTEQGDSAMYLCASSTVRGVDTDTQYFGPGTRLTVL.

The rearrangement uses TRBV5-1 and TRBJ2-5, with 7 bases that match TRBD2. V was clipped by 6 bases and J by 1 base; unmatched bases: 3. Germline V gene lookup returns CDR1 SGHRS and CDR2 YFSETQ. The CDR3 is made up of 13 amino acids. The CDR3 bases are TGCGCCAGCAAGATAGCGGGCCAAGAGACCCAGTACTTC. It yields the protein CASKIAGQETQYF.

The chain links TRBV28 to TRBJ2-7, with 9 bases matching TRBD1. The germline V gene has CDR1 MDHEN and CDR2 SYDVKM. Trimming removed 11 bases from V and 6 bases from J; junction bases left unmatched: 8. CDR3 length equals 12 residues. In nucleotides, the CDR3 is TGTGCCGCCCAACAGGGGGCGGGCGAGCAGTACTTC. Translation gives CAAQQGAGEQYF.

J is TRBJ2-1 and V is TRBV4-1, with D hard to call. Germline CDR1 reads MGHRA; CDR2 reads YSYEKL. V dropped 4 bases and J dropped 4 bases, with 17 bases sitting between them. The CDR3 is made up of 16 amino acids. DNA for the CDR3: TGCGCCAGCAGCCGCCCGGTCCCTGCTTCTTACAATGAGCAGTTCTTC. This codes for CASSRPVPASYNEQFF.

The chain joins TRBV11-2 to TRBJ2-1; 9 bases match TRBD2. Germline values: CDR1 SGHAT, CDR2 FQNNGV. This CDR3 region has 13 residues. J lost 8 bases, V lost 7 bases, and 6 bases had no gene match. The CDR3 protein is CASNRAGGDEQFF. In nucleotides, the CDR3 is TGTGCCAGCAATAGGGCGGGAGGGGATGAGCAGTTCTTC.

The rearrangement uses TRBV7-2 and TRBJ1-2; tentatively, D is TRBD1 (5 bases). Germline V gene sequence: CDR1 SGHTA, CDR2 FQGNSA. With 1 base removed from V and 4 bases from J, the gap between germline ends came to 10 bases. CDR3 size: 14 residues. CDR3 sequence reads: CASSLVGTSYGYTF. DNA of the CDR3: TGTGCCAGCAGCTTAGTCGGGACTTCCTATGGCTACACCTTC.

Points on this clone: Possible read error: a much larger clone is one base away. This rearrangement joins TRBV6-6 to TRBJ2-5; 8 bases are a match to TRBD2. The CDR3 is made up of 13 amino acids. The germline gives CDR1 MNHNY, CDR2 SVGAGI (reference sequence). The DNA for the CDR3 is TGTGCCAGCAGAAAAGCGGGAGAAGAGGCCCAGTACTTC. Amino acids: CASRKAGEEAQYF.